This passage covers 31 T cell receptor beta chains from one sample sequenced in a study of PD-L1 blockade in urothelial cancer. The repertoire was sequenced with immunoSEQ multiplex PCR; TCRdb's copy has only in-frame clones and lacks some. The table shows about 29,000 clones, with about 87% occurring only once. Source: PBMCs, taken around atezolizumab (anti-PD-L1) treatment. These receptor sequences come from a man in his forties or fifties with urothelial cancer.

The chain has TRBV29-1 and TRBJ2-1, with TRBD1 identical over 9 bases. CDR3 size: 14 residues. Germline assignment: CDR1 SQVTM and CDR2 ANQGSEA. With 6 bases clipped from V and 7 bases from J, the junction kept 10 bases outside the gene matches. The CDR3 region is CSVFTGGWANEQFF. The CDR3 DNA follows: TGCAGCGTCTTTACAGGGGGCTGGGCGAATGAGCAGTTCTTC.

This clone appeared once. The chain carries TRBV4-3 and TRBJ2-3, with a tentative D call TRBD1 (5 bases). Trimming took off 0 bases at V and 6 bases at J, with 13 bases between the two ends. The CDR3 sequence is 15 residues long. Germline V gives CDR1 LGHNA, CDR2 YSLEER. DNA of the CDR3: TGCGCCAGCAGCCAAGAAGGGGTAGCTCGGGATACGCAGTATTTT. Protein: CASSQEGVARDTQYF.

This clone was seen once. This chain joins TRBV7-9 and TRBJ1-2; no firm D call. The V end lost 2 bases, the J end lost 4 bases, and 11 bases lay between the germline ends. The CDR3 sequence is 14 residues long. Per the germline V gene, CDR1 is SEHNR and CDR2 is FQNEAQ (reference sequence). The CDR3 DNA reads TGTGCCAGCAGCTTATACAGTAAAGGCTATGGCTACACCTTC. Translating it yields CASSLYSKGYGYTF.

The rearrangement joins TRBV9 to TRBJ1-6; D perhaps matches TRBD1 (6 bases). This CDR3 comprises 15 residues. Trimming stripped 0 bases from V and 4 bases from J, with 8 bases between. Per the germline V gene, CDR1 is SGDLS and CDR2 is YYNGEE. The CDR3, as DNA: TGTGCCAGCAGCGTAGGTCAGGGGTATAATTCACCCCTCCACTTT. Amino acids: CASSVGQGYNSPLHF.

This chain uses TRBV30 with TRBJ2-3; tentatively, D is TRBD2 (5 bases). The CDR3 length is 16 residues. V lost 2 bases, J lost 3 bases, and 18 bases lay in between. CDR1 is GTSNPN, CDR2 SVGIG, per germline (reference sequence). The CDR3, as DNA: TGTGCCTGGAGTACCGGGAAGGTTCTCGAGACAGATACGCAGTATTTT. It codes for CAWSTGKVLETDTQYF.

This CDR3 reads CASSLGTGWTNEQYF. The CDR3, as DNA: TGTGCCAGCAGCCTGGGGACAGGATGGACTAACGAGCAGTACTTC. The chain has TRBV7-9 and TRBJ2-7, with 8 bases that match TRBD1. Germline CDR1 is SEHNR and CDR2 is FQNEAQ (reference sequence). J gave up 5 bases and V 5 bases, and 11 bases lay outside the gene matches. The CDR3 sequence is 15 residues long.

The chain recombines TRBV5-1 with TRBJ2-2; D is perhaps TRBD1 (5 bases). The CDR3 has 17 amino acids. The V gene lost 4 bases and the J gene lost 5 bases, with 21 bases spanning the gap. In germline, CDR1 is SGHRS, CDR2 YFSETQ. The CDR3 loop is CASSTRWQGGETGELFF. The CDR3 DNA follows: TGCGCCAGCAGCACGAGATGGCAGGGCGGAGAAACCGGGGAGCTGTTTTTT.

This chain joins TRBV6-1 and TRBJ2-7; TRBD1 is a possible D gene (6 bases). V was trimmed by 4 bases and J by 0 bases, leaving 13 bases between them. The CDR3 runs to 15 residues. In germline, CDR1 is MNHNS, CDR2 SASEGT. The DNA for the CDR3 is TGTGCCAGCAGTGGGGACATCCTGAGCTCCTACGAGCAGTACTTC. Its translation is CASSGDILSSYEQYF.

The CDR3 region is CASSPRSETQYF. In nucleotides, the CDR3 is TGTGCCAGCAGCCCCCGTTCGGAGACCCAGTACTTC. V and J are TRBV11-2 and TRBJ2-5; D ambiguous. The CDR3 runs 12 residues. Trimming took 5 bases from V and 5 from J, leaving 9 bases between them. Germline V gene data show CDR1 as SGHAT and CDR2 as FQNNGV.

This clone is categorized as medium-sized (0.01 to 0.1%). The chain combines TRBV11-2 with TRBJ2-7, with D possibly being TRBD2 (6 bases). CDR1 SGHAT and CDR2 FQNNGV come from the germline V gene. V was shortened by 3 bases and J by 0 bases, with 9 bases between the two germline ends. The CDR3 runs to 14 residues. CDR3 DNA: TGTGCCAGCAGCTTTGGGGGACTCTCCTACGAGCAGTACTTC. This sequence encodes CASSFGGLSYEQYF.

Only a few counts were recorded for this clone. The V and J genes are TRBV27 and TRBJ2-7; 9 bases are shared with TRBD1. This CDR3 region has 14 residues. With V trimmed by 4 bases and J by 2 bases, 3 bases remained unmatched. Germline loops: CDR1 MNHEY, CDR2 SMNVEV (reference sequence). The DNA of the CDR3 is TGTGCCAGCAGTTGGGACAGGGCAACCTACGAGCAGTACTTC. Residues: CASSWDRATYEQYF.

J is TRBJ2-1 and V is TRBV12-5; D unclear. The CDR3 extends over 12 amino acids. Between the trimmed V and J ends, which lost 2 bases and 9 bases, there was a span of 8 bases. Germline CDR1 reads LGHNT; CDR2 reads FRNRAP. The CDR3 DNA sequence: TGTGCTAGTGGTTTGCCCATCGGTGAGCAGTTCTTC. Translating it yields CASGLPIGEQFF. The entire variable domain, with the rest obtained from reference TRBV12-5 and TRBJ2-1, is as follows: DARVTQTPRHKVTEMGQEVTMRCQPILGHNTVFWYRQTMMQGLELLAYFRNRAPLDDSGMPKDRFSAEMPDATLATLKIQPSEPRDSAVYFCASGLPIGEQFFGPGTRLTVL.

The rearrangement joins TRBV7-2 to TRBJ2-7; 11 bases agree with TRBD2. The junction had 12 bases not matched to a gene; V was cut back by 3 bases and J by 5 bases. The CDR3 runs to 17 residues. CDR1 is SGHTA and CDR2 is FQGNSA in the germline V gene. The CDR3 loop is CASSLRGPASGRNEQYF. In DNA, the CDR3 is TGTGCCAGCAGCTTGAGGGGCCCGGCTAGCGGGAGGAACGAGCAGTACTTC.

The chain joins TRBV12-1 to TRBJ2-3; the table's D gene call, TRBD2, was not cross checked with the DNA. TRBV12-1 is a pseudogene locus. This CDR3 comprises 17 residues. The DNA of the CDR3 is TGTGCCAGCAGCTTTGGGTTAGCGGGAGGGCCGCCAGATACGCAGTATTTT. This sequence encodes CASSFGLAGGPPDTQYF.

This rearrangement joins TRBV6-5 to TRBJ1-2; TRBD1 might be the D (5 bases). The germline gives CDR1 MNHEY, CDR2 SVGAGI. This CDR3 is built from 13 residues. V was clipped by 7 bases and J by 8 bases, with 17 bases between them. The CDR3 region has the DNA TGTGCCAGCACCGATCGGGCAGGGCAGGGCTACACCTTC. The encoded protein is CASTDRAGQGYTF.

The V and J genes are TRBV14 and TRBJ2-5; the D gene is possibly TRBD1 (5 bases). The length of the CDR3 is 15 residues. Trimming removed 1 base at V and 5 bases at J, with 14 bases between. CDR1 SGHDN and CDR2 FVKESK come from the germline V gene. The chain's CDR3 is CASSQVGRGSETQYF. Written as DNA, the CDR3 is TGTGCCAGCAGCCAAGTGGGAAGGGGCTCTGAGACCCAGTACTTC. The full variable domain, completed using reference TRBV14 and TRBJ2-5, is EAGVTQFPSHSVIEKGQTVTLRCDPISGHDNLYWYRRVMGKEIKFLLHFVKESKQDESGMPNNRFLAERTGGTYSTLKVQPAELEDSGVYFCASSQVGRGSETQYFGPGTRLLVL.

The V and J genes are TRBV14 and TRBJ1-3; D gene ambiguous. Trimming pared 4 bases from V and 4 bases from J, leaving 2 bases between. The CDR3 is made up of 11 amino acids. Germline V gene lookup returns CDR1 SGHDN and CDR2 FVKESK. The CDR3 nucleotides read TGTGCCAGCAGCCCGGGAAACACCATATATTTT. It is translated as CASSPGNTIYF.

V usage is TRBV7-2 and J usage is TRBJ2-7, with TRBD2 matching over 8 bases. V lost 5 bases, J lost 2 bases, and 5 bases stayed unmatched. The CDR3 totals 14 residues. Germline V lookup: CDR1 SGHTA, CDR2 FQGNSA. DNA of the CDR3: TGTGCCAGCAGCACCCGGGGGGGGGCCTACGAGCAGTACTTC. Its protein is CASSTRGGAYEQYF.

This chain joins TRBV6-1 and TRBJ1-4, with D possibly TRBD1 on 6 matching bases. Germline V gene data show CDR1 as MNHNS and CDR2 as SASEGT. V lost 6 bases to trimming and J lost 7 bases, with 15 bases between them. The CDR3 spans 14 residues. The CDR3 DNA reads as TGTGCCAGCAGAAAACAGGGCTCTAGTGAAAAACTGTTTTTT. Encoded protein: CASRKQGSSEKLFF.

This chain connects TRBV19 to TRBJ2-7; 9 bases are shared with TRBD1. V trimming: 6 bases; J trimming: 5 bases; junction bases outside the gene matches: 5. The length of the CDR3 is 13 residues. From germline, CDR1 is LNHDA and CDR2 SQIVND (reference sequence). CDR3 sequence reads: CASSRDRADEQYF. The CDR3 DNA follows: TGTGCCAGTAGCCGGGACAGGGCGGACGAGCAGTACTTC. The complete variable domain, with remaining parts taken from reference TRBV19 and TRBJ2-7, reads DGGITQSPKYLFRKEGQNVTLSCEQNLNHDAMYWYRQDPGQGLRLIYYSQIVNDFQKGDIAEGYSVSREKKESFPLTVTSAQKNPTAFYLCASSRDRADEQYFGPGTRLTVT.

The chain links TRBV9 to TRBJ2-5; TRBD1 agrees at 9 bases. V lost 2 bases to trimming and J lost 5 bases; unmatched junction nucleotides: 7. CDR3 length equals 15 residues. The V gene's germline CDR1 is SGDLS and CDR2 YYNGEE. Here the CDR3 reads CASSVGTGRGETQYF. The DNA of the CDR3 is TGTGCCAGCAGCGTTGGGACAGGGAGGGGGGAGACCCAGTACTTC.

This clone has just one count. J is TRBJ2-2 and V is TRBV7-8; D is uncertain. V was shortened by 5 bases and J by 4 bases, with 26 bases between the two germline ends. Germline V gives CDR1 SGHVS, CDR2 FQNEAQ. The CDR3 has 19 amino acids. The CDR3 region has the DNA TGTGCCAGCAGCCCTTACCGAAGCATTCCCGAGAAGAGCACCGGGGAGCTGTTTTTT. This sequence encodes CASSPYRSIPEKSTGELFF.

CDR3 sequence reads: CASSPGLGGRNEQYF. CDR3 nucleotide sequence: TGTGCCAGCAGCCCTGGATTGGGCGGGAGGAACGAGCAGTACTTC. V is TRBV7-7 and J is TRBJ2-7, with 8 bases lining up with TRBD2. Unmatched junction bases numbered 11, after V lost 5 bases and J lost 5 bases. The CDR3 has 15 residues. Per germline, CDR1 SSHAT and CDR2 FNYEAQ (reference sequence).

The chain links TRBV5-4 to TRBJ1-6; D remains ambiguous. The germline CDR1 and CDR2 sequences are SGHNT and YYREEE (reference sequence). The CDR3 consists of 12 residues. V shed 2 bases and J shed 8 bases, with 5 bases lying between them. CDR3: CASSFTDSPLHF. The CDR3 coding sequence is TGTGCCAGCAGCTTCACTGATTCACCCCTCCACTTT.

CDR3 DNA sequence: TGTGCCAGCAGGCAGGGGGCTAATGAAAAACTGTTTTTT. Amino acid sequence: CASRQGANEKLFF. V usage is TRBV25-1 and J usage is TRBJ1-4; 7 positions agree with TRBD1. After removal of 6 bases from V and 3 bases from J, the junction contained 1 base not matched to a gene. CDR1 MGHDK and CDR2 SYGVNS come from the germline V gene. The CDR3 sequence is 13 residues long.

This clone was counted only a few times. J is TRBJ2-2 and V is TRBV9; possible D gene TRBD2, 5 bases. V was cut by 3 bases and J by 9 bases, with 15 bases left in between. CDR1 is SGDLS, CDR2 YYNGEE, per germline. The length of the CDR3 is 14 residues. In DNA form, the CDR3 reads TGTGCCAGCAGCGCCCTCGGGGAGTTTCGGGAGCTGTTTTTT. Amino acid sequence: CASSALGEFRELFF.

The V call is TRBV28, the J call TRBJ2-5, with D possibly TRBD1 on 7 matching bases. Germline-derived CDR1 and CDR2 are MDHEN and SYDVKM. Deletions cut 10 bases from V and 2 bases from J, with 17 bases between. CDR3 length equals 14 residues. CDR3 sequence (DNA): TGTGCCATTGGGGCAGGGGGGTCTCAAGAGACCCAGTACTTC. This encodes CAIGAGGSQETQYF. Combining the CDR3 with reference TRBV28 and TRBJ2-5 gives the whole variable domain DVKVTQSSRYLVKRTGEKVFLECVQDMDHENMFWYRQDPGLGLRLIYFSYDVKMKEKGDIPEGYSVSREKKERFSLILESASTNQTSMYLCAIGAGGSQETQYFGPGTRLLVL.

The J gene is TRBJ2-3, the V gene TRBV7-9; no reliable D call. Trimming removed 2 bases at V and 14 bases at J, with 5 bases between. CDR1 SEHNR and CDR2 FQNEAQ come from the germline V gene (reference sequence). CDR3 length equals 9 residues. CDR3 coding DNA: TGTGCCAGCAGCTTATCGGGGTATTTT. This sequence encodes CASSLSGYF. Drawing the rest from reference TRBV7-9 and TRBJ2-3, the complete variable domain is DTGVSQNPRHKITKRGQNVTFRCDPISEHNRLYWYRQTLGQGPEFLTYFQNEAQLEKSRLLSDRFSAERPKGSFSTLEIQRTEQGDSAMYLCASSLSGYFGPGTRLTVL.

The J gene is TRBJ1-5, the V gene TRBV15; no clear D gene. The germline gives CDR1 LNHNV, CDR2 YYDKDF (reference sequence). Trimming took 4 bases from V and 3 from J, leaving 10 bases between them. The CDR3 covers 14 residues. The CDR3 here is CATSKEVHNQPQHF. The CDR3 DNA reads as TGTGCCACCAGCAAGGAGGTCCACAATCAGCCCCAGCATTTT.

The chain employs TRBV28 and TRBJ2-7, with 7 positions matching TRBD1. The CDR3 covers 17 residues. Per the germline V gene, CDR1 is MDHEN and CDR2 is SYDVKM. The junction had 19 bases not matched to a gene; V was cut back by 4 bases and J by 7 bases. The CDR3 DNA reads as TGTGCCAGCAGTTCCCATAGCATCGGGACAGTTTTTATGGAGCAGTACTTC. It is translated as CASSSHSIGTVFMEQYF.

CDR3 DNA sequence: TGCGCCAGCAGGGGAGGGGTTGTCGGCACTGAAGCTTTCTTT. Its protein is CASRGGVVGTEAFF. The rearrangement links TRBV10-2 to TRBJ1-1, with D possibly TRBD1 on 5 matching bases. The length of the CDR3 is 14 residues. Trimming pared 6 bases from V and 4 bases from J, leaving 15 bases between. The germline V gene encodes CDR1 WSHSY and CDR2 SAAADI.